The present TCR beta chain was sequenced within a study of blood T cell repertoires in COVID-19. Clones were read by immunoSEQ multiplex PCR, and TCRdb kept only the in-frame ones, dropping some. The sample has about 360,000 clones, more than 85% seen once. The V and J ends lost 4 bases and 6 bases respectively, with 13 bases between them. This CDR3 region has 14 residues. The germline CDR1 and CDR2 sequences are SEHNR and FQNEAQ (reference sequence). Material: peripheral blood. The chain recombines TRBV7-9 with TRBJ1-5; a weak D match, TRBD1 (5 bases). This TCR came from a human donor in a cohort sampled during active COVID-19. DNA for the CDR3: TGTGCCAGCAGCTCCCGGGACGGGGGTCAGCCCCAGCATTTT. Amino acid sequence: CASSSRDGGQPQHF.